The 19 T cell receptor beta chains listed next were all sequenced from one sample in a study of cytomegalovirus exposure and HLA in healthy donors. Primers for the PCR totalled 60 Vbeta and 13 Jbeta. Method: immunoSEQ multiplex PCR; TCRdb's copy keeps in-frame clones and lacks some. The sample lists fewer than 250,000 clones; around four fifths were seen once. Sample: PBMCs. The receptors come from a woman aged 50 to 60 in good health and CMV-seropositive.

The V gene is TRBV4-3, the J gene TRBJ2-4, with 8 bases matching TRBD2. V was clipped by 1 base and J by 8 bases; unmatched bases: 4. CDR3 length: 14 residues. CDR1 is LGHNA and CDR2 is YSLEER in the germline V gene. The CDR3 reads CASSQGGRGDIQYF. In nucleotides, the CDR3 is TGCGCCAGCAGCCAAGGGGGGCGGGGGGACATTCAGTACTTC.

In DNA, the CDR3 is TGCGCCAGCAGCTTGACAGCGGGGGGAGGTACCGGGGAGCTGTTTTTT. Residues: CASSLTAGGGTGELFF. The chain combines TRBV5-1 with TRBJ2-2, with 9 nucleotides matching TRBD2. J gave up 5 bases and V 1 base, and 6 bases lay outside the gene matches. The CDR3 is 16 amino acids. From germline, CDR1 is SGHRS and CDR2 YFSETQ.

The rearrangement uses TRBV20-1 and TRBJ2-2; D is unresolved. The CDR3 loop spans 11 amino acids. With 5 bases removed from V and 7 bases from J, the gap between germline ends came to 8 bases. CDR1 and CDR2 from the germline V gene are DFQATT and SNEGSKA (reference sequence). The CDR3 sequence: CSAAYRGELFF. DNA for the CDR3: TGCAGTGCTGCGTACCGCGGGGAGCTGTTTTTT.

Note on this clone: The final CDR3 position lacks the conserved phenylalanine or tryptophan, pointing to a likely read error. The chain couples TRBV5-4 to TRBJ2-7; D might be TRBD1 (5 bases). From germline, CDR1 is SGHNT and CDR2 YYREEE (reference sequence). The CDR3 runs 14 residues. The V end lost 2 bases, the J end lost 2 bases, and 11 bases lay between the germline ends. Here the CDR3 DNA reads TGTGCCAGCAGCTTTGGAGACAGACCCTACGAGCAGTACCTC. Translating it yields CASSFGDRPYEQYL.

The rearrangement links TRBV5-4 to TRBJ2-2, with 16 bases matching TRBD2. The CDR3 sequence is 18 residues long. Germline V gene data show CDR1 as SGHNT and CDR2 as YYREEE (reference sequence). J lost 4 bases, V lost 4 bases, and 7 bases had no gene match. This chain's CDR3 is CASSAGTSGGAVTGELFF. DNA of the CDR3: TGTGCCAGCAGCGCCGGGACTAGCGGGGGGGCGGTCACCGGGGAGCTGTTTTTT.

This chain links TRBV5-1 with TRBJ2-7; 7 bases agree with TRBD2. The CDR3 consists of 13 residues. V was pared by 4 bases and J by 6 bases, with 7 bases of the junction left unmatched. Germline V lookup: CDR1 SGHRS, CDR2 YFSETQ. The CDR3 reads CASSPPLAGEQYF. The CDR3 region has the DNA TGCGCCAGCAGCCCGCCCTTAGCGGGCGAGCAGTACTTC.

CDR3 nucleotides: TGCGCCAGCAGCTTACTCTCTAGCGGGGTACGCACAGATACGCAGTATTTT. Translating it yields CASSLLSSGVRTDTQYF. This chain uses TRBV5-1 with TRBJ2-3; TRBD2 matches at 9 bases. The CDR3 loop spans 17 amino acids. Germline CDR1 reads SGHRS; CDR2 reads YFSETQ. V lost 2 bases and J lost 1; bases outside the gene matches: 8.

This clone came up once. The chain carries TRBV7-9 and TRBJ2-1, with 9 nucleotides matching TRBD1. The J segment lost 10 bases and the V segment lost 3 bases, leaving 7 bases of the junction unmatched. The CDR3 extends over 14 amino acids. Per the germline V gene, CDR1 is SEHNR and CDR2 is FQNEAQ (reference sequence). Here the CDR3 DNA reads TGTGCCAGCAGCTTTCGACAGGGGGTACGGGAGCAGTTCTTC. Translated, it gives CASSFRQGVREQFF.

This clone was observed a handful of times. The chain has TRBV13 and TRBJ2-7, with D perhaps TRBD1 (6 bases). Trimming shortened V by 5 bases and J by 2 bases, and 13 bases separated the two germline ends. Germline V gene data show CDR1 as PRHDT and CDR2 as FYEKMQ (reference sequence). This CDR3 region has 14 residues. The CDR3 coding sequence is TGTGCCAGCAGCCAGGACAGATCAACCTACGAGCAGTACTTC. This sequence encodes CASSQDRSTYEQYF.

In its sample, this clone was seen once. Other DNA sequences of this sample code for an identical CDR3. The rearrangement joins TRBV5-1 to TRBJ1-2; 8 bases are shared with TRBD1. The CDR3 extends over 14 amino acids. Germline V lookup: CDR1 SGHRS, CDR2 YFSETQ. The ends lost 4 bases at V and 2 bases at J; junction bases unmatched: 4. The CDR3 region has the DNA TGCGCCAGCAGCCCGGGACAGGCGAACTATGGCTACACCTTC. As protein: CASSPGQANYGYTF.

This chain links TRBV7-9 with TRBJ2-2, with a possible D match to TRBD2 (5 bases). V lost 5 bases to trimming and J lost 11 bases, with 24 bases between them. CDR3 length: 16 residues. In germline, CDR1 is SEHNR, CDR2 FQNEAQ (reference sequence). The DNA of the CDR3 is TGTGCCAGCAGCCCCCCCATAGAGGGCCCCTGGTTTGAGCTGTTTTTT. Translating gives CASSPPIEGPWFELFF.

This clone occurred once. This chain uses TRBV5-1 with TRBJ2-2, with D possibly being TRBD1 (5 bases). Germline V lookup: CDR1 SGHRS, CDR2 YFSETQ. This CDR3 is built from 14 residues. V lost 4 bases, J lost 4 bases, and 11 bases lay in between. The CDR3 coding sequence is TGCGCCAGCAGCCCGCATAGGGGCACCGGGGAGCTGTTTTTT. Translated, it gives CASSPHRGTGELFF.

The CDR3 here is CASTGTGVSNQPQHF. The CDR3, as DNA: TGTGCCAGTACCGGGACAGGCGTTAGCAATCAGCCCCAGCATTTT. This chain links TRBV19 with TRBJ1-5; 8 nucleotides match TRBD1. The CDR3 sequence is 15 residues long. Germline-derived CDR1 and CDR2 are LNHDA and SQIVND (reference sequence). V lost 7 bases, J lost 0 bases, and 5 bases stayed unmatched.

The V call is TRBV28, the J call TRBJ2-5; 16 nucleotides line up with TRBD2. V shed 4 bases and J 4 bases; nucleotides not matched to a gene: 9. This CDR3 spans 18 amino acids. CDR1 is MDHEN and CDR2 is SYDVKM in the germline V gene. CDR3 bases: TGTGCCAGCAGTTCCGCGGGACTAGCGGGGGGGATAGTAGAGACCCAGTACTTC. This translates into CASSSAGLAGGIVETQYF.

The chain uses TRBV19 and TRBJ1-2; D is uncertain. Between the trimmed V and J ends, which lost 3 bases and 4 bases, there was a span of 12 bases. The CDR3 covers 14 residues. From germline, CDR1 is LNHDA and CDR2 SQIVND (reference sequence). CDR3 nucleotides: TGTGCCAGTAGTATCGTACCCGGGATCTATGGCTACACCTTC. This gives the protein CASSIVPGIYGYTF.

This chain connects TRBV29-1 to TRBJ1-1; the D gene is possibly TRBD1 (6 bases). V dropped 7 bases and J dropped 4 bases, with 25 bases sitting between them. Germline loops: CDR1 SQVTM, CDR2 ANQGSEA. The CDR3 totals 16 residues. CDR3 in DNA: TGCAGCGCATCGCGAGTGAGGACAGAGTCGGTCACTGAAGCTTTCTTT. This gives the protein CSASRVRTESVTEAFF.

The table lists this clone with a count of one. The chain is built from TRBV27 and TRBJ2-3; D possibly corresponds to TRBD1 (7 bases). The CDR3 length is 16 residues. CDR1 MNHEY and CDR2 SMNVEV come from the germline V gene (reference sequence). V lost 3 bases to trimming and J lost 6 bases, with 19 bases between them. CDR3: CASSLDGAGGSDTQYF. DNA for the CDR3: TGTGCCAGCAGTTTGGATGGGGCAGGGGGGTCGGATACGCAGTATTTT.

This chain links TRBV19 with TRBJ1-5, with 9 nucleotides matching TRBD1. From germline, CDR1 is LNHDA and CDR2 SQIVND (reference sequence). Losses at the gene ends were 7 bases for V and 3 bases for J; bases not matched to a gene: 7. The CDR3 has 15 amino acids. CDR3 in amino acids: CASTGTGKLNQPQHF. CDR3 nucleotide sequence: TGTGCCAGTACCGGGACAGGGAAACTCAATCAGCCCCAGCATTTT.

The chain joins TRBV9 to TRBJ2-7; TRBD2 matches at 7 bases. Germline V CDR1 and CDR2: SGDLS, YYNGEE. The CDR3 is 14 amino acids. V lost 6 bases and J lost 1; bases outside the gene matches: 7. The CDR3 sequence: CASNPGRGSYEQYF. The CDR3 region has the DNA TGTGCCAGCAATCCAGGGCGGGGGTCCTACGAGCAGTACTTC.